These T cell receptor beta chains were read from a single sample in a study of OX40 agonist ivuxolimab in advanced cancers. Generated by immunoSEQ multiplex PCR, the TCRdb table keeps only in-frame clones and is missing some. The sample yields some 11,000 clones, around nine tenths seen once. The sample consisted of CD4+ or CD8+ T cells sorted from blood, taken in a trial of the OX40 agonist ivuxolimab. The receptors derive from an adult with an advanced solid tumor such as melanoma, head and neck, liver or kidney cancer. The CDR3 runs from the conserved cysteine through the conserved F or W. The D gene is left open where the match is weak. Expanded clones get a size class; other rows say once, few or many, or leave the size out.

TRBV27	NA	NA	TRBJ1-1	CASREWGETEAFF	TGTGCCAGCAGGGAGTGGGGAGAGACTGAAGCTTTCTTT
TRBV7-9	NA	TRBD1	TRBJ2-5	CASSPQGETQYF	TGTGCCAGCAGCCCACAGGGGGAGACCCAGTACTTC
TRBV28	NA	TRBD1	TRBJ2-7	CASSLRGRGEQYF	TGTGCCAGCAGTCTCAGGGGGCGCGGCGAGCAGTACTTC
TRBV6-5	NA	NA	TRBJ1-5	CASSYSGGGQPQHF	TGTGCCAGCAGTTACTCTGGGGGAGGGCAGCCCCAGCATTTT
TRBV19	NA	NA	TRBJ2-1	CASSYSTGGEQFF	TGTGCCAGTAGCTATAGTACCGGGGGTGAGCAGTTCTTC
TRBV7-9	once	TRBD1	TRBJ1-1	CASRNTGGSLGNTEAFF	TGTGCCAGCAGAAACACAGGGGGATCCCTGGGGAACACTGAAGCTTTCTTT
TRBV15	NA	NA	TRBJ2-5	CATSRTGRWETQYF	TGTGCCACCAGCAGAACAGGGAGATGGGAGACCCAGTACTTC
TRBV5-1	once	TRBD2	TRBJ2-3	CASSSLAGGPNTDTQYF	TGCGCCAGCAGCTCACTAGCGGGAGGGCCTAATACAGATACGCAGTATTTT
TRBV28	once	TRBD2	TRBJ2-1	CAGGGTRFIDEQFF	TGTGCCGGGGGGGGGACTAGGTTCATCGATGAGCAGTTCTTC
TRBV5-3	NA	NA	TRBJ2-3	CARSLDPSSTDTQYF	TGTGCCAGAAGCTTGGACCCATCCAGCACAGATACGCAGTATTTT
TRBV19	NA	NA	TRBJ1-1	CASQSGRNTEAFF	TGTGCCAGTCAATCCGGAAGGAACACTGAAGCTTTCTTT
TRBV27	once	TRBD2	TRBJ2-3	CASSSPVAGITDTQYF	TGTGCCAGCAGTTCCCCCGTAGCGGGAATAACAGATACGCAGTATTTT
TRBV7-9	NA	NA	TRBJ1-1	CASSLGRGAFF	TGTGCCAGCAGTCTAGGCCGGGGGGCTTTCTTT
TRBV27	NA	TRBD1	TRBJ2-1	CASSLPDRGDNEQFF	TGTGCCAGCAGTTTGCCGGACAGGGGGGACAATGAGCAGTTCTTC
TRBV7-3	NA	TRBD2	TRBJ2-1	CASSSSGRDPNEQFF	TGTGCCAGCAGCAGTAGCGGGAGAGACCCCAATGAGCAGTTCTTC
TRBV15	NA	NA	TRBJ2-5	CATSSERFGETQYF	TGTGCCACCAGCAGCGAGAGGTTCGGAGAGACCCAGTACTTC
TRBV7-4	NA	NA	TRBJ2-7	CASSLSWVGYEQYF	TGTGCCAGCAGCTTAAGTTGGGTAGGCTACGAGCAGTACTTC
TRBV11-2	NA	NA	TRBJ1-2	CASSLGTSFYGYTF	TGTGCCAGCAGCTTAGGGACGTCGTTCTATGGCTACACCTTC
TRBV18	NA	TRBD1	TRBJ1-6	CASSPRGRDSPLHF	TGTGCCAGCTCACCCAGGGGGCGCGATTCACCCCTCCACTTT
TRBV4-1	NA	NA	TRBJ1-5	CASSQDRGFNQPQHF	TGCGCCAGCAGCCAAGATAGGGGTTTCAATCAGCCCCAGCATTTT
TRBV28	NA	NA	TRBJ2-7	CASSFLDRTYEQYF	TGTGCCAGCAGTTTTCTTGACCGTACCTACGAGCAGTACTTC
TRBV6-1	NA	NA	TRBJ2-6	CASSEVGAGANVLTF	TGTGCCAGCAGTGAGGTCGGGGCGGGGGCCAACGTCCTGACTTTC
TRBV27	NA	NA	TRBJ2-3	CASSLAGGHTDTQYF	TGTGCCAGCAGTCTAGCCGGAGGGCACACAGATACGCAGTATTTT
TRBV2	NA	NA	TRBJ2-1	CASSEATGYNEQFF	TGTGCCAGCAGTGAGGCGACAGGTTACAATGAGCAGTTCTTC